Described below is a single T cell receptor beta chain sequence and its context. These data are taken from a study of cytomegalovirus exposure and HLA in healthy donors. Germline CDR1 and CDR2: MNHEY and SVGAGI. V lost 5 bases, J lost 6 bases, and 6 bases stayed unmatched. This CDR3 is built from 13 residues. TCRdb's table, derived via immunoSEQ multiplex PCR, lists solely in-frame clones and lacks some. Of about 120,000 clones in the sample, 90% to 96% were seen once. The chain has TRBV6-5 and TRBJ1-2, with 7 bases identical to TRBD1. The clonotype comes from a man aged 18 to 29 in good health and CMV-seronegative. Sequences were obtained from PBMCs. The CDR3 DNA sequence: TGTGCCAGCAGTCCGGCCACAGGGGATGGCTACACCTTC. Amino acid sequence: CASSPATGDGYTF.